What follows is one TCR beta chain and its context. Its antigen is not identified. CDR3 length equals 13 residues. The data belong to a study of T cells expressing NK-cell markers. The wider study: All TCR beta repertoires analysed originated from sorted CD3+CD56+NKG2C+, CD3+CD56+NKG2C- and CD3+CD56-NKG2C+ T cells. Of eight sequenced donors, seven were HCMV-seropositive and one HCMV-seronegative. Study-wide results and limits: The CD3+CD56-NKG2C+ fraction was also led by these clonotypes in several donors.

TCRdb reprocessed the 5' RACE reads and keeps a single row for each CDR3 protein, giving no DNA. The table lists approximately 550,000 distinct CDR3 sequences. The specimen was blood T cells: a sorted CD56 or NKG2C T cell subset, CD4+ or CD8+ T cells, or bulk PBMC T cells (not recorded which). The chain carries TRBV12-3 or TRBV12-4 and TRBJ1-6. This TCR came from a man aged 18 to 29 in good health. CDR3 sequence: CASTQTEITPLHF.